This T cell receptor (beta chain) was documented in a study of blood T cell repertoires in COVID-19. Overall study: PBMCs, B-cell-depleted T cells, or T cells provided the cDNA or gDNA that made up the material.

This clone was seen a handful of times. Authors' methods: Using reference gene primer amplification, nucleated cell counts were estimated. This table comes from immunoSEQ multiplex PCR, and its TCRdb copy is limited to in-frame clones, with some not included. V, J and clone size reflect that table, while D and trimming were determined from the DNA. The sample has about 670,000 clones, about nine tenths seen once. The V gene's germline CDR1 is SGHDT and CDR2 YYEEEE. The CDR3 is 14 amino acids. V lost 2 bases and J 3 bases, leaving 11 bases between the germline ends. This clonotype originated in a woman younger than 35 with acute or convalescent COVID-19. The rearrangement joins TRBV5-6 to TRBJ1-1; D remains unclear. Sequences were obtained from peripheral blood. The DNA for the CDR3 is TGTGCCAGCAGCTTTGCGAGCGGACACACTGAAGCTTTCTTT. It translates to CASSFASGHTEAFF.